Below are 3 T cell receptor beta chains sequenced from a single sample in a study of cytomegalovirus exposure and HLA in healthy donors. The PCR had 60 Vbeta and 13 Jbeta primers. Assay: immunoSEQ multiplex PCR; the TCRdb copy retains only in-frame clones and omits some. The repertoire table contains about 140,000 clones. The sample was PBMCs. These receptor sequences come from a man aged 35-49 years in good health and CMV-seronegative.

The genes are TRBV28 and TRBJ1-6; 9 bases are shared with TRBD1. Germline loops: CDR1 MDHEN, CDR2 SYDVKM. The CDR3 loop spans 15 amino acids. Trimming cost V 5 bases and J 9 bases; bases outside gene matches: 8. DNA of the CDR3: TGTGCCAGCAGTGCGACCGGGACAGGGCGTTCACCCCTCCACTTT. Protein sequence: CASSATGTGRSPLHF.

This rearrangement joins TRBV29-1 to TRBJ2-7; the D gene is possibly TRBD1 (6 bases). Trimming removed 2 bases at V and 6 bases at J, with 14 bases between. The germline V gene encodes CDR1 SQVTM and CDR2 ANQGSEA. The CDR3 contains 13 residues. CDR3 in amino acids: CSVETGSYIEQYF. The CDR3 DNA reads as TGCAGCGTTGAAACAGGGAGTTACATCGAGCAGTACTTC.

V gene TRBV27 combines with J gene TRBJ1-6; TRBD1 aligns across 7 bases. Germline CDR1 and CDR2: MNHEY and SMNVEV (reference sequence). The length of the CDR3 is 15 residues. The junction had 10 bases not matched to a gene; V was cut back by 6 bases and J by 8 bases. The CDR3 protein is CASSRDRPGDSPLHF. In DNA, the CDR3 is TGTGCCAGCAGCCGGGACAGACCAGGGGATTCACCCCTCCACTTT.